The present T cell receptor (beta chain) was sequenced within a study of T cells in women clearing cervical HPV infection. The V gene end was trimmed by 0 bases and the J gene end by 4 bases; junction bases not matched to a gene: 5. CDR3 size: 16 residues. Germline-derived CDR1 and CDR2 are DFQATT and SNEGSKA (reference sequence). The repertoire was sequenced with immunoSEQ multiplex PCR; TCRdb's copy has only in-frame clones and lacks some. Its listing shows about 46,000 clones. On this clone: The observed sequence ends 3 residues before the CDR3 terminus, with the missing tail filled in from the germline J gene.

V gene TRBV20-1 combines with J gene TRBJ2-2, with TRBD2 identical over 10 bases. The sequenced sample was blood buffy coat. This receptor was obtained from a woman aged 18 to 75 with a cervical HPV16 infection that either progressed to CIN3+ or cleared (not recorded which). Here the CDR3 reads CSARDRASGGTGELFF. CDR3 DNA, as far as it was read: TGCAGTGCTAGAGATAGGGCTAGCGGGGGCACCGGGGAG.